This T cell receptor beta chain appears in the sequencing data of a study of CD8 T cells in ankylosing spondylitis. General study findings and limits: One TCR beta motif, made up of 7 or 8 highly homologous variants, appeared characteristic of ankylosing spondylitis blood.

Germline V gives CDR1 ENHRY, CDR2 SYGVKD. This CDR3 region has 15 residues. Losses at the gene ends were 2 bases for V and 10 bases for J; bases not matched to a gene: 5. The sample holds many counts of this clonotype. The antigen is unknown. Using quantitative 5'-RACE with molecular barcodes, the authors made TCR beta libraries. TCRdb ran MiXCR on the 5' RACE reads and lists one entry per CDR3 protein. The sample comprises approximately 540,000 distinct CDR3 sequences, about 13% of which are singletons, and approximately 6.3% rests with the top ten. This clonotype was obtained from a male donor with ankylosing spondylitis. The chain links TRBV10-3 to TRBJ2-1; TRBD2 agrees at 13 bases. What was sequenced was blood, either unsorted or a sorted T cell fraction (not recorded which). Here the CDR3 reads CAISEGLAGAQEQFF. DNA of the CDR3: TGTGCCATCAGTGAGGGACTAGCGGGAGCTCAGGAGCAGTTCTTC.